This record concerns one T cell receptor (beta chain) sequence. This specimen comes from a study of PD-L1 blockade in urothelial cancer. As for time point: pretreatment peripheral blood. CDR3 length: 14 amino acids. The V end was cut by 2 bases, the J end by 6 bases, with 13 bases between. Per the germline V gene, CDR1 is MDHEN and CDR2 is SYDVKM. Clones were read by immunoSEQ multiplex PCR, and TCRdb kept only the in-frame ones, dropping some. The sample carries about 74,000 clones, 75% to 90% recorded once. The chain links TRBV28 to TRBJ1-2, with D uncertain. The sequenced sample was PBMCs, obtained around atezolizumab (anti-PD-L1) treatment. This TCR came from a man in his 70s with urothelial cancer. The CDR3 bases are TGTGCCAGCAGTTTACCGGGGAGCTTTAATGGCTACACCTTC. Amino acids: CASSLPGSFNGYTF.